These 8 T cell receptor beta chains share one sample of origin, sequenced in a study of T cell changes during pregnancy in multiple sclerosis. Produced via immunoSEQ multiplex PCR; TCRdb's table is partial and in-frame only. The data contain some 30,000 clones, 90% to 95% of them seen just once; the ten biggest clones take up approximately 4%. The sample consisted of CD8+ T cells from peripheral blood mononuclear cells, taken in the second trimester of pregnancy. These receptors all stem from a female donor in good health, enrolled as a control in a pregnancy study.

This chain links TRBV9 with TRBJ2-7, with 7 nucleotides matching TRBD1. Germline assignment: CDR1 SGDLS and CDR2 YYNGEE. V shed 0 bases, J shed 0 bases, and the junction held 3 bases outside the gene matches. This CDR3 is 15 amino acids long. The CDR3 region has the DNA TGTGCCAGCAGCGTAGACCCAGGGGGCTCCTACGAGCAGTACTTC. This codes for CASSVDPGGSYEQYF.

This chain connects TRBV27 to TRBJ1-6; 9 bases fit TRBD1. This CDR3 spans 14 amino acids. V dropped 4 bases and J dropped 9; count of bases not matched to a gene: 4. The germline V gene encodes CDR1 MNHEY and CDR2 SMNVEV (reference sequence). CDR3 protein: CASSWGQGSSPLHF. The CDR3 bases are TGTGCCAGCAGTTGGGGACAGGGCTCTTCACCCCTCCACTTT.

The CDR3 DNA sequence: TGTGCCAGCAGTCCGGGACAGGGATACGAGCAGTACTTC. Translated: CASSPGQGYEQYF. This chain connects TRBV27 to TRBJ2-7, with 9 nucleotides matching TRBD1. The V gene end was trimmed by 5 bases and the J gene end by 4 bases; junction bases not matched to a gene: 3. Germline V gives CDR1 MNHEY, CDR2 SMNVEV (reference sequence). This CDR3 comprises 13 residues.

J is TRBJ1-2 and V is TRBV4-2; D gene ambiguous. The CDR3 extends over 14 amino acids. V was shortened by 0 bases and J by 2 bases, with 7 bases between the two germline ends. Per germline, CDR1 LGHNA and CDR2 YNFKEQ. The CDR3 reads CASSQEGGNYGYTF. The CDR3 DNA follows: TGTGCCAGCAGCCAAGAAGGAGGAAACTATGGCTACACCTTC.

Concerning this clone itself: The same CDR3 is also encoded by other DNA sequences in this sample. V is TRBV14 and J is TRBJ2-7, with 9 bases fitting TRBD2. This CDR3 is built from 15 residues. Germline V gives CDR1 SGHDN, CDR2 FVKESK. V was pared by 1 base and J by 4 bases, with 5 bases of the junction left unmatched. CDR3 region: CASSQGAGGPYEQYF. The CDR3 nucleotides read TGTGCCAGCAGCCAAGGGGCGGGGGGGCCTTACGAGCAGTACTTC. The full variable domain, in which reference TRBV14 and TRBJ2-7 provide the parts outside the CDR3, is EAGVTQFPSHSVIEKGQTVTLRCDPISGHDNLYWYRRVMGKEIKFLLHFVKESKQDESGMPNNRFLAERTGGTYSTLKVQPAELEDSGVYFCASSQGAGGPYEQYFGPGTRLTVT.

The chain uses TRBV19 and TRBJ1-6; the match to TRBD1 covers 9 bases. The CDR3 is 13 amino acids. The V segment lost 10 bases and the J segment 7 bases; nucleotides outside the gene matches: 5. Germline loops: CDR1 LNHDA, CDR2 SQIVND (reference sequence). The CDR3 is CATGQGWNSPLHF. The CDR3 bases are TGTGCCACGGGACAGGGTTGGAATTCACCCCTCCACTTT.

This clone was recorded once. V is TRBV9 and J is TRBJ2-7; D is perhaps TRBD1 (6 bases). CDR1 is SGDLS and CDR2 is YYNGEE in the germline V gene. V lost 0 bases, J lost 2 bases, and 15 bases lay in between. The CDR3 has 16 residues. The CDR3: CASSVAAYGQTYEQYF. CDR3 nucleotides: TGTGCCAGCAGCGTAGCGGCCTACGGACAGACCTACGAGCAGTACTTC.

The rearrangement links TRBV5-8 to TRBJ1-1, with no clear D. The CDR3 extends over 14 amino acids. Germline CDR1 is SGHTS and CDR2 is YDEGEE. V lost 4 bases to trimming and J lost 0 bases, with 10 bases between them. CDR3 sequence (DNA): TGTGCCAGCAGCCACCCTAGAATGAACACTGAAGCTTTCTTT. It encodes CASSHPRMNTEAFF.